The 15 T cell receptor beta chains below were found in one sample sequenced in a study of shared T cell receptors in the human thymus. TCRdb keeps only in-frame clones here, not all; method: immunoSEQ multiplex PCR. The sample comprises approximately 490,000 clones, 75% to 80% of which are singletons, and more than 0.01% rests with the top ten. The same specimen was also included in a second study, on human thymus T cells.

The sequencing input was thymocytes. All receptors derive from a boy under three years old with a congenital heart defect.

This clone was seen only once. The rearrangement links TRBV30 to TRBJ1-1; no firm D call. The CDR3 runs 14 residues. V was shortened by 5 bases and J by 6 bases, with 19 bases between the two germline ends. Per germline, CDR1 GTSNPN and CDR2 SVGIG (reference sequence). DNA for the CDR3: TGTGCCTGGGGTTGCGGGTGGCCCCCCGCTGAAGCTTTCTTT. It specifies CAWGCGWPPAEAFF.

The J gene is TRBJ2-5, the V gene TRBV5-6, with D possibly TRBD2 on 5 matching bases. The CDR3 has 15 amino acids. The germline V and J ends were trimmed by 4 bases and 0 bases, with 13 bases remaining between them. Germline CDR1 and CDR2: SGHDT and YYEEEE. The CDR3 nucleotides are TGTGCCAGCAGCCTAGGGTACGGGGACCAAGAGACCCAGTACTTC. This gives the protein CASSLGYGDQETQYF.

This chain uses TRBV10-2 with TRBJ1-2, with TRBD1 as a possible D gene (6 bases). The CDR3 contains 13 residues. Germline values: CDR1 WSHSY, CDR2 SAAADI. V was trimmed by 3 bases and J by 6 bases, leaving 11 bases between them. This CDR3 is CASSDRGGHGYTF. CDR3 in DNA: TGCGCCAGCAGTGATCGGGGGGGGCATGGCTACACCTTC.

This clone occurred a few times. The rearrangement uses TRBV11-1 and TRBJ1-2, with TRBD1 matching over 7 bases. The length of the CDR3 is 15 residues. In germline, CDR1 is SGHAT, CDR2 FQDESV (reference sequence). V lost 5 bases to trimming and J lost 0 bases; unmatched junction nucleotides: 6. The CDR3 reads CASSASGGANYGYTF. The CDR3 coding sequence is TGTGCCAGCAGCGCTTCAGGGGGAGCTAACTATGGCTACACCTTC.

V is TRBV10-3 and J is TRBJ2-7; D not certain. The germline V and J ends were trimmed by 0 bases and 5 bases, with 14 bases remaining between them. Germline V lookup: CDR1 ENHRY, CDR2 SYGVKD. The CDR3 covers 15 residues. The CDR3 loop reads CAISESVWQAHEQYF. CDR3 in DNA: TGTGCCATCAGTGAGTCGGTTTGGCAGGCCCACGAGCAGTACTTC.

The chain is built from TRBV5-1 and TRBJ1-2, with 8 bases fitting TRBD1. The CDR3 has 14 amino acids. The germline gives CDR1 SGHRS, CDR2 YFSETQ. Trimming at V came to 7 bases and at J to 6 bases, leaving 11 bases not matched to a gene. The CDR3 is CASEDSGTGDGYTF. CDR3 sequence (DNA): TGCGCCAGCGAGGATTCCGGGACAGGCGATGGCTACACCTTC.

The chain employs TRBV6-1 and TRBJ2-2, with D possibly matching TRBD1 (5 bases). V was clipped by 8 bases and J by 0 bases, with 13 bases between them. The CDR3 loop spans 15 amino acids. Germline-derived CDR1 and CDR2 are MNHNS and SASEGT. The CDR3 coding sequence is TGTGCCAGCCGAGCAGACAGAACGAACACCGGGGAGCTGTTTTTT. Protein sequence: CASRADRTNTGELFF.

The chain uses TRBV7-2 and TRBJ1-2, with no clear D. Germline V gives CDR1 SGHTA, CDR2 FQGNSA. This CDR3 has 14 residues. V was shortened by 1 base and J by 6 bases, with 12 bases between the two germline ends. CDR3 bases: TGTGCCAGCAGCTTAGACGAGGGAAAGGATGGCTACACCTTC. Protein: CASSLDEGKDGYTF.

The chain recombines TRBV6-1 with TRBJ1-5, with 9 positions matching TRBD1. The CDR3 totals 17 residues. V dropped 4 bases and J dropped 0; count of bases not matched to a gene: 7. Germline loops: CDR1 MNHNS, CDR2 SASEGT. In DNA, the CDR3 is TGTGCCAGCAGTGGGATACGGACAGGGGATAGCAATCAGCCCCAGCATTTT. It specifies CASSGIRTGDSNQPQHF.

This chain connects TRBV6-1 to TRBJ2-7; 10 bases are shared with TRBD2. This CDR3 has 15 amino acids. V was clipped by 4 bases and J by 2 bases; unmatched bases: 5. From germline, CDR1 is MNHNS and CDR2 SASEGT. CDR3 in DNA: TGTGCCAGCAGTGCGAGCGGGAGGGCCCCCTACGAGCAGTACTTC. This gives the protein CASSASGRAPYEQYF.

The CDR3 sequence: CASSQDRERVTYEQYF. The CDR3 DNA reads as TGTGCCAGCAGTCAAGACAGGGAGAGAGTTACCTACGAGCAGTACTTC. V is TRBV27 and J is TRBJ2-7; 7 nucleotides align to TRBD1. Germline V gives CDR1 MNHEY, CDR2 SMNVEV (reference sequence). The junction had 12 bases not matched to a gene; V was cut back by 5 bases and J by 2 bases. This CDR3 is built from 16 residues.

The chain links TRBV7-9 to TRBJ2-2, with 7 bases lining up with TRBD1. In germline, CDR1 is SEHNR, CDR2 FQNEAQ (reference sequence). CDR3 length: 17 residues. Trimming at V came to 1 base and at J to 1 base, leaving 6 bases not matched to a gene. The CDR3 here is CASSLEVGQENTGELFF. The CDR3 bases are TGTGCCAGCAGCTTAGAGGTTGGACAGGAGAACACCGGGGAGCTGTTTTTT.

The chain has TRBV5-1 and TRBJ1-3; D gene ambiguous. In germline, CDR1 is SGHRS, CDR2 YFSETQ. Trimming pared 0 bases from V and 0 bases from J, leaving 13 bases between. The CDR3 runs 17 residues. CDR3 loop: CASSLEPESNSGNTIYF. CDR3 in DNA: TGCGCCAGCAGCTTGGAGCCTGAGAGCAACTCTGGAAACACCATATATTTT.

This sequence joins TRBV23-1 and TRBJ2-7; 14 bases fit TRBD2. TRBV23-1 is annotated as an ORF whose role is uncertain. Trimming removed 8 bases from V and 1 base from J; junction bases left unmatched: 7. This CDR3 comprises 16 residues. In nucleotides, the CDR3 is TGCGCCAGCTCCGGGACTAGCGGGGGTTTTTCCTACGAGCAGTACTTC. Translation gives CASSGTSGGFSYEQYF.

The chain has TRBV7-2 and TRBJ2-7, with 7 bases aligning to TRBD2. This CDR3 has 19 amino acids. Trimming removed 4 bases from V and 3 bases from J; junction bases left unmatched: 21. CDR1 SGHTA and CDR2 FQGNSA come from the germline V gene. For the CDR3, the DNA is TGTGCCAGCAGCTCGGGGGGTGCTAGCCCCGACGCCTTAGACTACGAGCAGTACTTC. Residues: CASSSGGASPDALDYEQYF.